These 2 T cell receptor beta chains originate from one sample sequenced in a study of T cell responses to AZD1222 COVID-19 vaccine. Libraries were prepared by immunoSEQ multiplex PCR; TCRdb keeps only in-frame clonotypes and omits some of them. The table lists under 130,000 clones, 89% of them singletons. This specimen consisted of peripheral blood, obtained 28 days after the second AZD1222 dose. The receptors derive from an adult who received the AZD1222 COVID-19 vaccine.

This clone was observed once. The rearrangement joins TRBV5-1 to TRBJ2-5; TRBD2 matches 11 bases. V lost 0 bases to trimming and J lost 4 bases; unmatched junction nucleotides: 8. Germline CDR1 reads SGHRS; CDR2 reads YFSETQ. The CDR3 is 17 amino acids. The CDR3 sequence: CASSLAFTSGRGETQYF. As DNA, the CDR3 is TGCGCCAGCAGCTTGGCCTTTACTAGCGGGAGAGGAGAGACCCAGTACTTC.

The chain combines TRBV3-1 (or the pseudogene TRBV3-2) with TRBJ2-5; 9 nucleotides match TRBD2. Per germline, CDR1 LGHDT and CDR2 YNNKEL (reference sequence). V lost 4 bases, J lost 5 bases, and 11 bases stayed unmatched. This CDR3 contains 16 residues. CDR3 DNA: TGTGCCAGCAGCCCCTGGGGGCGGGAGGGCCGGGAGACCCAGTACTTC. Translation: CASSPWGREGRETQYF.